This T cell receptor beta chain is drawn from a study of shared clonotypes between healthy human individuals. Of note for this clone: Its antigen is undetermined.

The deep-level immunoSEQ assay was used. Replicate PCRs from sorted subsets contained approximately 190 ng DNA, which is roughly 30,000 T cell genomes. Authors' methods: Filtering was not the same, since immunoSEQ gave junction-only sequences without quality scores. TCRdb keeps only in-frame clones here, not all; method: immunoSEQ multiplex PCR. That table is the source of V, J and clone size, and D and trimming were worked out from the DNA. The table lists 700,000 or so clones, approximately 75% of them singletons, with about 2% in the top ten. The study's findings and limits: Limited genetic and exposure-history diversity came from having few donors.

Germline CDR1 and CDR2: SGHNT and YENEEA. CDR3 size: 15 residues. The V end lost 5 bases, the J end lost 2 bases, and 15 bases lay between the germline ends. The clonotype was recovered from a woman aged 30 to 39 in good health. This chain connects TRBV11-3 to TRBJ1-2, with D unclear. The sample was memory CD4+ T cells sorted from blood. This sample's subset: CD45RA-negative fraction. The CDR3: CASSAGGEGNYGYTF. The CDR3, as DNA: TGTGCCAGCAGCGCCGGCGGGGAAGGGAACTATGGCTACACCTTC.